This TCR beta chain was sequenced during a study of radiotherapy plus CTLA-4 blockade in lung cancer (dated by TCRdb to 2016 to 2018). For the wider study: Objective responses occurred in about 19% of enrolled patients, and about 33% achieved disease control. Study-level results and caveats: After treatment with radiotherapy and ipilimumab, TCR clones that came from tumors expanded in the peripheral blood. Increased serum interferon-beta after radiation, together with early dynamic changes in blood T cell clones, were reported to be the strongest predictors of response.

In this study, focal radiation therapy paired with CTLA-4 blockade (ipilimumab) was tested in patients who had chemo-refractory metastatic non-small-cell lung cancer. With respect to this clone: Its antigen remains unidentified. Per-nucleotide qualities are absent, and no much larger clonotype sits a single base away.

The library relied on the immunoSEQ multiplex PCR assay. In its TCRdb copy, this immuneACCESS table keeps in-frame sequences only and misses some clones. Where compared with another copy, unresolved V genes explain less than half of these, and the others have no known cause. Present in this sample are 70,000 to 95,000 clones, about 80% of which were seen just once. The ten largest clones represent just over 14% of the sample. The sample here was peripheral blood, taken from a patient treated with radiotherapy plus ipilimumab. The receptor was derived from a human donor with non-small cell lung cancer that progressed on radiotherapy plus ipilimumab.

The CDR3 is CASSLAGTGNQPQHF. The DNA sequence is as follows: TGTGCCAGCAGCTTAGCGGGGACGGGCAATCAGCCCCAGCATTTT. The sequence is built from TRBV7-2 and TRBJ1-5, with a tentative D gene TRBD1 over 5 matching bases. The CDR3 covers 15 residues, taking in both the cysteine and the phenylalanine. Only CDR3 DNA remains: 45 bases, in frame from the first base. CDR1 and CDR2 are read off the germline V gene as SGHTA and FQGNSA. Cut back by 0 bases and 2 bases, the V and J ends lie 8 bases apart.